This TCR beta chain emerged from a study of OX40 agonist ivuxolimab in advanced cancers. Generated by immunoSEQ multiplex PCR, the TCRdb table keeps only in-frame clones and is missing some. The repertoire includes about 83,000 clones, roughly 93% of them detected once, and around 0.71% sits in the top ten. The receptor was derived from an adult with an advanced solid tumor such as melanoma, head and neck, liver or kidney cancer. The source was CD4+ or CD8+ T cells sorted from blood, collected in a trial of the OX40 agonist ivuxolimab.

CDR3 loop: CAWSGDRGNEQFF. The CDR3 bases are TGTGCCTGGAGTGGGGACAGGGGCAATGAGCAGTTCTTC. The rearrangement uses TRBV30 and TRBJ2-1; 10 bases line up with TRBD1. Germline CDR1 GTSNPN, CDR2 SVGIG (reference sequence). This CDR3 has 13 amino acids. V trimming: 1 base; J trimming: 6 bases; junction bases outside the gene matches: 0.